This T cell receptor beta chain was found in a study of Ad26.COV2.S vaccination and SARS-CoV-2 variants. Study details: Participants got Ad26.COV2.S intramuscularly, once or twice 56 days apart.

Treatment denoted: 15 to 20 received Ad26.COV2.S at low or high dose, single or two shots; roughly five received placebo; per-sample allocation not given. Day 63 after the first injection of vaccine or placebo was the sampling time. CDR1 LNHDA and CDR2 SQIVND come from the germline V gene (reference sequence). The CDR3 runs to 11 residues. Trimming took 9 bases from V and 3 from J, leaving 8 bases between them. Method: immunoSEQ multiplex PCR; TCRdb's copy keeps in-frame clones and lacks some. The sample consists of about 390,000 clones, roughly 90% of them appearing once. The clonotype was recovered from a person between 18 and 65 years old who received the Ad26.COV2.S COVID-19 vaccine or a placebo. This sample comprised peripheral blood, obtained in a trial of Ad26.COV2.S vaccine versus placebo. The chain combines TRBV19 with TRBJ1-2; no clear D. The CDR3 sequence is CASIGYYGYTF. Here the CDR3 DNA reads TGTGCCAGCATTGGGTACTATGGCTACACCTTC.